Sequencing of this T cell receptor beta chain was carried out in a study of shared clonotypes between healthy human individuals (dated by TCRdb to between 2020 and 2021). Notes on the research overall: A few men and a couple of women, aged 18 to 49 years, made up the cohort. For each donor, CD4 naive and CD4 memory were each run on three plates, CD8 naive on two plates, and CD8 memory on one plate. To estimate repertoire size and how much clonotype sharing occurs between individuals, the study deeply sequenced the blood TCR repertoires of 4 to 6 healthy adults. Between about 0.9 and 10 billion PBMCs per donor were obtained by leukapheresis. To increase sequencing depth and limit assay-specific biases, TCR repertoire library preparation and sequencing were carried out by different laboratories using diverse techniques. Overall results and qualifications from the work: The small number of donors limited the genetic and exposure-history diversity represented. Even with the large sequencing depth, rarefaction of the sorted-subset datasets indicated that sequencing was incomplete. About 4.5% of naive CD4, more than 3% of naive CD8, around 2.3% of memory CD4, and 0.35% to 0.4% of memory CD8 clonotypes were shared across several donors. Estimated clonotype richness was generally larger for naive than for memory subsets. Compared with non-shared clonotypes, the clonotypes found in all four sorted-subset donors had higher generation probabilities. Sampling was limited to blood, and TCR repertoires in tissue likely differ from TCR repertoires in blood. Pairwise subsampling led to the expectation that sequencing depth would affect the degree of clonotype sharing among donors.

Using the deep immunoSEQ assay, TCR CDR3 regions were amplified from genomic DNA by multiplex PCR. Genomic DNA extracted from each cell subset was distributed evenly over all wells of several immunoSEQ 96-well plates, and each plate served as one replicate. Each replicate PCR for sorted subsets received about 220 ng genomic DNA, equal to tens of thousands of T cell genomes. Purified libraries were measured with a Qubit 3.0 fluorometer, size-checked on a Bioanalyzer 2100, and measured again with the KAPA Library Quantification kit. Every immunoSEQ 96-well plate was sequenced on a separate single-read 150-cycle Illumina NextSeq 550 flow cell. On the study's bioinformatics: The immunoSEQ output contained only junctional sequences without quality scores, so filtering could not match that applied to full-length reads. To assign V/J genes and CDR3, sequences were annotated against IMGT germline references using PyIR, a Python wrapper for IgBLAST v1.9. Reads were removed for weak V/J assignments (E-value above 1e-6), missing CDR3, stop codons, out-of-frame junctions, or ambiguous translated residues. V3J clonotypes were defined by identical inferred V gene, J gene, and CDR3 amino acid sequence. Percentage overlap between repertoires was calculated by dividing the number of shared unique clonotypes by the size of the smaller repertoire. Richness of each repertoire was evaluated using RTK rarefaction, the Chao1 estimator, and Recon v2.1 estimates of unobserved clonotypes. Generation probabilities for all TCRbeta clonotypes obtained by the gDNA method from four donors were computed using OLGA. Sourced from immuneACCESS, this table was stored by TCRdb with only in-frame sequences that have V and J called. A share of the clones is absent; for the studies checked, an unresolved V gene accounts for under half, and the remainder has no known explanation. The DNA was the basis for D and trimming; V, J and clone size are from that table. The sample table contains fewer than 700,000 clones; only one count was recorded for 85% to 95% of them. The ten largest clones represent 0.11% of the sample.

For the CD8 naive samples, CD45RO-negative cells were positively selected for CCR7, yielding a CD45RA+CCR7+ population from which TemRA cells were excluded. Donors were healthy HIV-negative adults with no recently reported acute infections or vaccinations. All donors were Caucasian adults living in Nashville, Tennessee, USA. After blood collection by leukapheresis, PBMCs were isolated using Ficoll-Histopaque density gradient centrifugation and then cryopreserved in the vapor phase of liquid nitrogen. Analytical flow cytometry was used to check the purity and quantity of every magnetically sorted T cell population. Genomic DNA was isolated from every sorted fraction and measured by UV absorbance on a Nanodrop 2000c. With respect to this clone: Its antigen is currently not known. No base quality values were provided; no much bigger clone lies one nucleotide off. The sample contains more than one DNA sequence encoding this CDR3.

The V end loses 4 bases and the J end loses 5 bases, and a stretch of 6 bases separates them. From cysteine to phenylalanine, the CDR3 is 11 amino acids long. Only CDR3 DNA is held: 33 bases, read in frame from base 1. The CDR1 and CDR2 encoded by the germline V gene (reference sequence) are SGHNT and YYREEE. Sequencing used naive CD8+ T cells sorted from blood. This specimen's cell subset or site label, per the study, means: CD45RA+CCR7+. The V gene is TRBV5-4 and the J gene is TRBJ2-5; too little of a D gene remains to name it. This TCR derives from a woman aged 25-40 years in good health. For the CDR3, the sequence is CASSGVETQYF. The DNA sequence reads TGTGCCAGCAGCGGGGTTGAGACCCAGTACTTC.